Listed here is a single T cell receptor (beta chain). This entry belongs to a study of T cells in Graves' hyperthyroidism and ophthalmopathy. The length of the CDR3 is 14 residues. Between the trimmed V and J ends, which lost 8 bases and 0 bases, there was a span of 11 bases. Germline loops: CDR1 SQVTM, CDR2 ANQGSEA. The source material, RNA transcripts, was used to amplify TCR beta CDR3 regions. The HTBI primer set drove a first-round RT-PCR of the TCR CDR3. TCRdb re-called the multiplex PCR reads with MiXCR, one entry per CDR3 protein. The sample holds around 600,000 distinct CDR3 sequences, about 45% seen once.

The sequence was collected from an adult man with Graves' disease, either hyperthyroidism or ophthalmopathy (not recorded which). The chain couples TRBV29-1 to TRBJ2-6; D remains unclear. The sample comprised peripheral blood or thyroid tissue (not recorded which). CDR3 sequence (DNA): TGCAGCAGTCAACTTATCTCTGGGGCCAACGTCCTGACTTTC. It codes for CSSQLISGANVLTF.